This T cell receptor beta chain was obtained from a study of T cells after yellow fever vaccination. There are 15 residues in the CDR3. Trimming shortened V by 3 bases and J by 2 bases, and 11 bases separated the two germline ends. Germline values: CDR1 LNHDA, CDR2 SQIVND (reference sequence). This clonotype was detected ten times or more. TCRdb re-derived calls from the 5' RACE reads in MiXCR, one entry per CDR3 protein. The sample records about 45,000 distinct CDR3 sequences, roughly 7% being singletons. The chain joins TRBV19 to TRBJ1-5; no definite D call. This sample comprised CD8+ T cells not binding an NS4B(214-222) dextramer, sorted from PBMCs, obtained 45 days after the yellow fever booster vaccination. The TCR comes from a man in his thirties or forties who received the YFV17D yellow fever vaccine. In DNA, the CDR3 is TGTGCCAGTAGTATTTACGAGACGCGCAATCAGCCCCAGCATTTT. Its translation is CASSIYETRNQPQHF. Complete variable domain (other parts from reference TRBV19 and TRBJ1-5): DGGITQSPKYLFRKEGQNVTLSCEQNLNHDAMYWYRQDPGQGLRLIYYSQIVNDFQKGDIAEGYSVSREKKESFPLTVTSAQKNPTAFYLCASSIYETRNQPQHFGDGTRLSIL.